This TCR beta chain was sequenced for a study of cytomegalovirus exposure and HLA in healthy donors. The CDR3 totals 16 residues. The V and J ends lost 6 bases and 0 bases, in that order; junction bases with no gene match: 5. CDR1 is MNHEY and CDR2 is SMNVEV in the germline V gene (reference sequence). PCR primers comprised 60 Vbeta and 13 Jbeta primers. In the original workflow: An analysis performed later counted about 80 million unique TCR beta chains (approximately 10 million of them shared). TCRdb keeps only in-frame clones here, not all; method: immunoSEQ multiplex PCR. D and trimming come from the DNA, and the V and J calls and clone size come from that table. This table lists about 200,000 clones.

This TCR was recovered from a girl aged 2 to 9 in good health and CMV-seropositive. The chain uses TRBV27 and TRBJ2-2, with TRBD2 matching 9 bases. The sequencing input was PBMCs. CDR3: CASRGLAGANTGELFF. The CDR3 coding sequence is TGTGCCAGCAGGGGCTTAGCGGGGGCGAACACCGGGGAGCTGTTTTTT.